The clone carrying this T cell receptor (beta chain) was seen a few times. Its target is not known. The data are from a study of beta chain features in type 1 diabetes. Study details: Across all samples, about 100 million sorted cells were examined. Study-level points and caveats: cDNA-based reads could over-represent cells with high TCR expression. Comparison showed that naive, central memory and Treg TCRB repertoires appeared more similar among patients than among healthy donors.

The single heparinised draw taken from each donor contained about 110 mL of blood on average. The CDR3 contains 11 residues. J was trimmed by 3 bases and V by 7 bases; bases with no gene match: 1. The germline V gene has CDR1 GTSNPN and CDR2 SVGIG (reference sequence). Investigators reverse transcribed all isolated RNA, so they sequenced expressed TCRB transcripts. Data came from immunoSEQ multiplex PCR; TCRdb stores just in-frame clones and leaves some out. This table has more than 150,000 clones, around 10% appearing once. This rearrangement joins TRBV30 to TRBJ1-2; the match to TRBD1 covers 8 bases. The clonotype was recovered from a man between 18 and 35 years old in good health. Sequenced material: central memory CD4+ T cells from blood. For the CDR3, the DNA is TGTGCCTCGGACAGGGACTATGGCTACACCTTC. Translation gives CASDRDYGYTF.